This T cell receptor beta chain is drawn from a study of blood T cells in healthy people across ages. Study-wide results and caveats: When set beside aged donors, long-lived donors presented more naive CD4+ cells and higher diversity.

Caucasian, healthy and from Russia, the donors were aged between about 6 and 100. Drawing of peripheral blood yielded 7.5 to 10 milliliters from each donor. This CDR3 has 15 residues. Between the trimmed V and J ends, which lost 3 bases and 2 bases, there was a span of 12 bases. Germline-derived CDR1 and CDR2 are SGHAT and FQNNGV. Points on this clonotype: The antigen is undetermined.

A sample-barcoded 5' primer and a J-beta primer mix were used in a second PCR of roughly 7 to 11 cycles. One entry per CDR3 protein, called by TCRdb with MiXCR from the 5' RACE reads. The data show around 750,000 distinct CDR3 sequences, less than 70% seen once. The origin of this receptor is a man aged 80 or over in good health. The V call is TRBV11-2, the J call TRBJ2-3, with unresolved D. The sample consisted of blood. CDR3 coding DNA: TGTGCCAGCAGCTTCGAAGCTGTTAACACAGATACGCAGTATTTT. This sequence encodes CASSFEAVNTDTQYF.